Reported below is one T cell receptor beta chain. Patients had newly diagnosed, untreated stage II-IVA oral cavity squamous cell carcinoma. This CDR3 is built from 14 residues. V was shortened by 3 bases and J by 0 bases, with 7 bases between the two germline ends. CDR1 is WNHNN, CDR2 SYGVQD, per germline (reference sequence). This specimen belongs to a study of neoadjuvant anti-PD-1 for oral cavity cancer. Profiling relied on immunoSEQ multiplex PCR, and the TCRdb table lists in-frame clones only, not all of them. Of over 80,000 clones in the sample, 84% are singletons; the top ten hold around 3.2%. The receptor comes from a person aged 35-79 years with oral cavity squamous cell carcinoma. The V and J genes are TRBV10-1 and TRBJ2-3; D remains ambiguous. The sample consisted of PBMCs, taken before nivolumab (anti-PD-1) treatment. The CDR3 DNA reads as TGCGCCAGCAGTGACGGCAGGAGCACAGATACGCAGTATTTT. It is translated as CASSDGRSTDTQYF.